Here is one TCR beta chain with its context. The data are from a study of blood T cell repertoires in COVID-19. Looking at the study overall: Whether acute or convalescent, the COVID-19 samples came from the United States, Italy and Spain.

The repertoire was sequenced with immunoSEQ multiplex PCR; TCRdb's copy has only in-frame clones and lacks some. The sample contains 180,000 or so clones, approximately 80% of which appear only once. CDR3 length: 16 amino acids. Germline V CDR1 and CDR2: KGHSH, LQKENI. V lost 1 base and J lost 5, with 15 bases in between. This sequence originates from a man aged 55 to 70 who had been exposed to COVID-19. The sample taken for sequencing was PBMCs or T cells enriched from blood (not recorded which). The rearrangement joins TRBV18 to TRBJ2-1; D is perhaps TRBD2 (5 bases). Here the CDR3 reads CASSPRRSSRNNEQFF. The CDR3 DNA reads TGTGCCAGCTCACCACGGCGCTCTAGCAGAAACAATGAGCAGTTCTTC.